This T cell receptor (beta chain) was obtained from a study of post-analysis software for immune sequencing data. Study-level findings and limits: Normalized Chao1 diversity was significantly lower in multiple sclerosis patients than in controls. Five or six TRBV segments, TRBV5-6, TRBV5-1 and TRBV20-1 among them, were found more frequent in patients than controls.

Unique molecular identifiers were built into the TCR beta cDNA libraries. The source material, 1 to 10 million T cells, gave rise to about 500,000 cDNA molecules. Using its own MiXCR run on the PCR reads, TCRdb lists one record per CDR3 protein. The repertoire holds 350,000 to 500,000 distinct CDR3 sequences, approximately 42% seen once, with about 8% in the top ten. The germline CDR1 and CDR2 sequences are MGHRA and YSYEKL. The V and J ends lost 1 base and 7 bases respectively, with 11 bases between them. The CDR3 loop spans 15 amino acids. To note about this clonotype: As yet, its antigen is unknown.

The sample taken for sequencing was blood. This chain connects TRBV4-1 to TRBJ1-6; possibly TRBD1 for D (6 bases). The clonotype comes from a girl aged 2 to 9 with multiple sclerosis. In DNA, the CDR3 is TGCGCCAGCAGCCAAGGGGCAGGGGCAAATTCACCCCTCCACTTT. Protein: CASSQGAGANSPLHF.